The 2 T cell receptor beta chains below were found in one sample sequenced in a study of response to subunit inactivated influenza vaccine. MiXCR, applied by TCRdb to the RT-PCR reads, yields one record per CDR3 protein. The repertoire holds about 780,000 distinct CDR3 sequences, with less than 20% as singletons. This specimen was PBMCs from blood, taken around 5 days after vaccination. These receptors were obtained from a man aged 50-60 years who received an inactivated influenza vaccine.

This clonotype has ten or more counts. V is TRBV29-1 and J is TRBJ2-1; the match to TRBD2 covers 13 bases. The CDR3 length is 16 residues. The V and J ends lost 2 bases and 2 bases, in that order; junction bases with no gene match: 3. CDR1 is SQVTM, CDR2 ANQGSEA, per germline. The CDR3 DNA is TGCAGCGTTGAATTTACTAGCGGGGGGGCCTACAATGAGCAGTTCTTC. This sequence encodes CSVEFTSGGAYNEQFF.

This clonotype showed up just a few times. The rearrangement joins TRBV6-2 or TRBV6-3 to TRBJ2-7; 7 positions agree with TRBD2. From germline, CDR1 is MNHEY and CDR2 SVGEGT. This CDR3 has 16 amino acids. The V and J ends lost 0 bases and 1 base, in that order; junction bases with no gene match: 6. The CDR3 spells CASSYSSAGVSYEQYF. The CDR3 DNA is TGTGCCAGCAGTTACTCATCGGCGGGAGTTTCCTACGAGCAGTACTTC.